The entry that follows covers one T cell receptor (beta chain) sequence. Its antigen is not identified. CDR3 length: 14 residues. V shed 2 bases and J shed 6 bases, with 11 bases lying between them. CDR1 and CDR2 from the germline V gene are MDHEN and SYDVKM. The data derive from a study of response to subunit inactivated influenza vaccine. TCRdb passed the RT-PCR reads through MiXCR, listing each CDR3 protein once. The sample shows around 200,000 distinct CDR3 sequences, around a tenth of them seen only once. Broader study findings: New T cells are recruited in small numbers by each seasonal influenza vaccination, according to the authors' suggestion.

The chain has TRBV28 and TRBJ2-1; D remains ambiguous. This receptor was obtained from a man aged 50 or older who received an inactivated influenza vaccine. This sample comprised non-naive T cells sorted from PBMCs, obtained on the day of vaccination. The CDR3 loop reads CASSLPAGPNEQFF. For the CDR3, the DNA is TGTGCCAGCAGTTTACCAGCTGGCCCCAATGAGCAGTTCTTC.